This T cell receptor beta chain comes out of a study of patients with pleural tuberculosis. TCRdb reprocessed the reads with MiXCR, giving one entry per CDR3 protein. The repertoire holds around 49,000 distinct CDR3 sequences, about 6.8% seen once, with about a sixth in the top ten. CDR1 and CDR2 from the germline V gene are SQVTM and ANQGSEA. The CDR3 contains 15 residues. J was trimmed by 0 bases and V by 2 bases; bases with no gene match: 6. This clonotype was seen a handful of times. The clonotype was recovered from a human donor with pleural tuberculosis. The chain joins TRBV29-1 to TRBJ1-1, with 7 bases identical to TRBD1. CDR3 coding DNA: TGCAGCGTTGAATTGATAGGGACAGTGAACACTGAAGCTTTCTTT. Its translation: CSVELIGTVNTEAFF. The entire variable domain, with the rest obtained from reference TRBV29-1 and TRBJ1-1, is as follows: SAVISQKPSRDICQRGTSLTIQCQVDSQVTMMFWYRQQPGQSLTLIATANQGSEATYESGFVIDKFPISRPNLTFSTLTVSNMSPEDSSIYLCSVELIGTVNTEAFFGQGTRLTVV.